This T cell receptor beta chain came from a study of T cells expressing NK-cell markers. TCRdb re-called the 5' RACE reads, yielding one record per CDR3 amino acid sequence without DNA. There are about 150,000 distinct CDR3 sequences in the sample, with approximately 35% held by the top ten. The V gene's germline CDR1 is SGHDT and CDR2 YYEEEE. The CDR3 is 17 amino acids. This rearrangement joins TRBV5-6 to TRBJ2-2; TCRdb's D gene call, TRBD2, goes unchecked for lack of DNA. The source material was blood T cells: a sorted CD56 or NKG2C T cell subset, CD4+ or CD8+ T cells, or bulk PBMC T cells (not recorded which). The receptor comes from a woman aged 45-59 years in good health. CDR3: CASSPRGLAGNTGELFF.